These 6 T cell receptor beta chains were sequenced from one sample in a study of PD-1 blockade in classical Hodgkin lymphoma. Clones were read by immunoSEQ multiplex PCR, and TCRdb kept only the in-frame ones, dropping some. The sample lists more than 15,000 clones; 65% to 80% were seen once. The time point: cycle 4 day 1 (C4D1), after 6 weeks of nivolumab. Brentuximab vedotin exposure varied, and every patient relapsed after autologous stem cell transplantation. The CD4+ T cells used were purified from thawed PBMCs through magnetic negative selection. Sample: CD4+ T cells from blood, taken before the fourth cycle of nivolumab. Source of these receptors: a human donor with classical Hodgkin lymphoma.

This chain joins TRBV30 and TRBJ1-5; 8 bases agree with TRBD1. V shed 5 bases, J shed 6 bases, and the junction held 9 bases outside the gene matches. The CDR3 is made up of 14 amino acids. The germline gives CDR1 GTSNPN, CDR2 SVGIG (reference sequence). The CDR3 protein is CAWGGQGWAQPQHF. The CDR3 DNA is TGTGCCTGGGGCGGACAGGGCTGGGCTCAGCCCCAGCATTTT. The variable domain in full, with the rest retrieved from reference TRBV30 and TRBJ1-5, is SQTIHQWPATLVQPVGSPLSLECTVEGTSNPNLYWYRQAAGRGLQLLFYSVGIGQISSEVPQNLSASRPQDRQFILSSKKLLLSDSGFYLCAWGGQGWAQPQHFGDGTRLSIL.

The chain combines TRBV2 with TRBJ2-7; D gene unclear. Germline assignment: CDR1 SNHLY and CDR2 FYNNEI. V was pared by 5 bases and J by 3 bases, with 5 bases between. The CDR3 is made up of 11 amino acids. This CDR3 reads CASSTNYEQYF. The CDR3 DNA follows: TGTGCCAGCAGTACCAACTACGAGCAGTACTTC. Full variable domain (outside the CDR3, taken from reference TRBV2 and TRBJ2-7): EPEVTQTPSHQVTQMGQEVILRCVPISNHLYFYWYRQILGQKVEFLVSFYNNEISEKSEIFDDQFSVERPDGSNFTLKIRSTKLEDSAMYFCASSTNYEQYFGPGTRLTVT.

The CDR3 DNA sequence: TGTGCCAGTAGTACCATGACAGGGGACTCGTACTTC. It translates to CASSTMTGDSYF. The gene calls are TRBV19 and TRBJ2-4; 8 nucleotides agree with TRBD1. CDR1 and CDR2 from the germline V gene are LNHDA and SQIVND (reference sequence). Germline trimming cut 4 bases from V and 15 bases from J; bases unmatched to any gene: 8. The length of the CDR3 is 12 residues.

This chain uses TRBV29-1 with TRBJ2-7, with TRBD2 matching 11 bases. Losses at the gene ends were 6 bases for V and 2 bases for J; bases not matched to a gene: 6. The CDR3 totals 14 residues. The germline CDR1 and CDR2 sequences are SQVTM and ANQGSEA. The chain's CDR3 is CSVKLAGVTYEQYF. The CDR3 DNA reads TGCAGCGTGAAACTAGCGGGAGTTACCTACGAGCAGTACTTC.

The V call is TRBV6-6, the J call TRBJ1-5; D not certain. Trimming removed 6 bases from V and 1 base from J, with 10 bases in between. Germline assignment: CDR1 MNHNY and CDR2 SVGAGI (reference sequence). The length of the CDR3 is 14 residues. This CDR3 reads CASSSGRSNQPQHF. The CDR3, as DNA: TGTGCCAGCAGCTCGGGCAGAAGCAATCAGCCCCAGCATTTT.

The CDR3 loop is CASSGIQGWDTEAFF. CDR3 sequence (DNA): TGTGCCAGCAGCGGCATACAGGGATGGGACACTGAAGCTTTCTTT. V is TRBV9 and J is TRBJ1-1; D possibly corresponds to TRBD1 (6 bases). The germline V gene has CDR1 SGDLS and CDR2 YYNGEE. Between the trimmed V and J ends, which lost 3 bases and 3 bases, there was a span of 15 bases. The CDR3 contains 15 residues.